This T cell receptor beta chain derives from a study of human T cells and chemical hapten exposure. On the study more broadly: Affected patients, primarily female, had alopecia areata, totalis or universalis.

One entry per CDR3 protein results from TCRdb running MiXCR on the RACE reads. This sample has over 65,000 distinct CDR3 sequences, with about 11% found just once. The time point denotes: patch test 1, 2 weeks after DPC sensitization. Sample treatment: therapeutic diphenylcyclopropenone sensitization with weekly scalp DPC. The length of the CDR3 is 13 residues. Per germline, CDR1 SQVTM and CDR2 ANQGSEA. Losses at the gene ends were 4 bases for V and 2 bases for J; bases not matched to a gene: 2. This clonotype was detected many times. V is TRBV29-1 and J is TRBJ1-5, with 7 bases lining up with TRBD1. Sequences were derived from whole blood, sampled in connection with sensitization to the hapten diphenylcyclopropenone (DPC). This TCR came from a woman between 50 and 59 years old with alopecia areata. Some clones in this sample may be carry-over from other donors' samples. In DNA, the CDR3 is TGCAGCGTTGGCGGACAGGGCAATCAGCCCCAGCATTTT. Residues: CSVGGQGNQPQHF.